This passage covers 23 T cell receptor beta chains from one sample sequenced in a study of T cell repertoires in cytomegalovirus infection (dated by TCRdb to the late 2010s). These receptors lack a known antigen. The sample's treatment or condition label is to be understood as: in vitro stimulation with specific CMV peptide epitopes to enrich CMV-specific T cells. TCRdb shows the sequencer as Illumina HiSeq 1500. The public reads were run again by TCRdb, first through fastp at Q25 and then through MiXCR, and only productive beta chains were kept. Rows with one shared CDR3 protein collapse into an entry with the most common genes and DNA. The sample table contains approximately 730,000 distinct CDR3 sequences; only one count was recorded for 25% to 30% of them. Clones ranked in the top ten supply about an eighth of the sample. The sample was cultured CD8+ T cells from PBMCs, taken from culture after CMV antigen stimulation. The receptors were sampled from a human donor in good health (CMV status not recorded). Some clones in this sample may be carry-over from other donors' samples.

This clonotype was counted only a few times. The chain is built from TRBV19 and TRBJ1-1; TRBD1 aligns across 9 bases. The length of the CDR3 is 16 residues. Germline V CDR1 and CDR2: LNHDA, SQIVND (reference sequence). The trim removed 4 bases at V and 2 bases at J, leaving 8 bases unmatched. The CDR3: CASSTTWTGANTEAFF. The CDR3 nucleotides are TGTGCCAGTAGTACTACTTGGACAGGGGCAAACACTGAAGCTTTCTTT. Drawing the rest from reference TRBV19 and TRBJ1-1, the complete variable domain is DGGITQSPKYLFRKEGQNVTLSCEQNLNHDAMYWYRQDPGQGLRLIYYSQIVNDFQKGDIAEGYSVSREKKESFPLTVTSAQKNPTAFYLCASSTTWTGANTEAFFGQGTRLTVV.

The rearrangement uses TRBV28 and TRBJ1-1, with 8 bases lining up with TRBD1. Germline V gives CDR1 MDHEN, CDR2 SYDVKM. Losses at the gene ends were 6 bases for V and 0 bases for J; bases not matched to a gene: 12. The CDR3 totals 17 residues. CDR3 loop: CASSYRDRIFMNTEAFF. The CDR3 DNA is TGTGCCAGCAGCTACCGGGACAGGATATTCATGAACACTGAAGCTTTCTTT.

This clonotype was seen a few times. The chain combines TRBV14 with TRBJ2-1; 9 bases align to TRBD2. CDR1 and CDR2 (germline): SGHDN, FVKESK. V lost 1 base, J lost 6 bases, and 4 bases stayed unmatched. The CDR3 length is 15 residues. CDR3 sequence: CASSQGLAVFNEQFF. The DNA of the CDR3 is TGTGCCAGCAGCCAAGGACTAGCGGTGTTCAATGAGCAGTTCTTC.

The rearrangement joins TRBV24-1 to TRBJ2-1, with 7 bases lining up with TRBD1. Germline values: CDR1 KGHDR, CDR2 SFDVKD. With V trimmed by 4 bases and J by 6 bases, 8 bases remained unmatched. This CDR3 has 15 residues. This CDR3 is CATSDLRQGLNEQFF. The CDR3 DNA is TGTGCCACCAGTGACCTTAGACAGGGTCTCAATGAGCAGTTCTTC.

This clonotype was seen once. The V gene is TRBV4-1, the J gene TRBJ2-1; the D is unclear. Germline V CDR1 and CDR2: MGHRA, YSYEKL. The CDR3 sequence is 14 residues long. Trimming pared 3 bases from V and 8 bases from J, leaving 14 bases between. The CDR3 nucleotides are TGCGCCAGCAGCCAGGCCTCTAGAATCCATGAGCAGTTCTTC. Its protein is CASSQASRIHEQFF.

This chain connects TRBV2 to TRBJ2-1; D perhaps matches TRBD1 (6 bases). V gave up 7 bases and J gave up 8 bases, with 18 bases separating them. The CDR3 consists of 14 residues. Germline values: CDR1 SNHLY, CDR2 FYNNEI. The CDR3 protein is CASKGTPGEYEQFF. The CDR3 DNA follows: TGTGCCAGCAAGGGGACACCAGGGGAGTATGAGCAGTTCTTC.

V is TRBV20-1 and J is TRBJ2-3, with TRBD2 matching 8 bases. V lost 2 bases to trimming and J lost 3 bases; unmatched junction nucleotides: 10. Germline loops: CDR1 DFQATT, CDR2 SNEGSKA (reference sequence). This CDR3 is built from 16 residues. DNA for the CDR3: TGCAGTGCTAGACCTGGAGCGGGGGTGATGACAGATACGCAGTATTTT. Its translation is CSARPGAGVMTDTQYF.

The chain employs TRBV10-3 and TRBJ2-7, with D possibly called TRBD1 or TRBD2 (5 bases each). V was shortened by 4 bases and J by 6 bases, with 22 bases between the two germline ends. CDR1 ENHRY and CDR2 SYGVKD come from the germline V gene. This CDR3 region has 16 residues. The CDR3 DNA reads as TGTGCCATCAGTGTGGGGCGGGTCACATCTTCGGGCGAGCAGTACGTC. Translating it yields CAISVGRVTSSGEQYV.

This clonotype was seen a handful of times. V usage is TRBV7-2 and J usage is TRBJ1-5; 10 positions agree with TRBD1. V lost 5 bases and J lost 6; bases outside the gene matches: 7. The CDR3 totals 15 residues. Germline V gives CDR1 SGHTA, CDR2 FQGNSA. The CDR3 coding sequence is TGTGCCAGCAGCCGAGGACGACAGGGGGCTCAGCCCCAGCATTTT. It specifies CASSRGRQGAQPQHF.

Of note for this clonotype: A much larger clonotype is one base distant, so this may be a read error. The chain joins TRBV9 to TRBJ2-6, with D possibly called TRBD1 or TRBD2 (5 bases each). The length of the CDR3 is 16 residues. Per the germline V gene, CDR1 is SGDLS and CDR2 is YYNGEE. Here the CDR3 DNA reads TGTGCCGGCAGCCCCCAGATGGGGGATGGGGCCAACGTCCTGACTTTC. It encodes CAGSPQMGDGANVLTF.

The genes are TRBV10-3 and TRBJ1-5, with TRBD1 matching 7 bases. The CDR3 covers 15 residues. In germline, CDR1 is ENHRY, CDR2 SYGVKD. With 4 bases clipped from V and 3 bases from J, the junction kept 6 bases outside the gene matches. The CDR3 reads CAISVGTDYNQPQHF. CDR3 sequence (DNA): TGTGCCATCAGTGTCGGGACAGACTACAATCAGCCCCAGCATTTT.

This clonotype was observed a few times. The J gene is TRBJ2-3, the V gene TRBV7-3, with TRBD1 identical over 10 bases. Germline V CDR1 and CDR2: SGHTA, FQGTGA. CDR3 size: 15 residues. V lost 2 bases to trimming and J lost 6 bases; unmatched junction nucleotides: 5. The CDR3 loop is CASSLLTGGWDTQYF. In DNA form, the CDR3 reads TGTGCCAGCAGCTTATTGACAGGGGGCTGGGATACGCAGTATTTT.

The table lists this clonotype with many counts. The chain uses TRBV7-6 and TRBJ2-7; 8 positions match TRBD1. The germline V gene has CDR1 SGHVS and CDR2 FNYEAQ. V dropped 6 bases and J dropped 1; count of bases not matched to a gene: 5. The CDR3 sequence is 14 residues long. The DNA of the CDR3 is TGTGCCAGCAGTTTAACAGGGGGATCCTACGAGCAGTACTTC. It is translated as CASSLTGGSYEQYF.

This clonotype has more than one count but fewer than ten. The chain links TRBV27 to TRBJ1-5, with no clear D. Trimming cost V 5 bases and J 7 bases, with 12 bases left between them. The CDR3 covers 13 residues. Looked up from germline, CDR1 is MNHEY and CDR2 is SMNVEV (reference sequence). The CDR3 spells CASSPRVEQPQHF. CDR3 bases: TGTGCCAGCAGTCCTAGGGTAGAGCAGCCCCAGCATTTT.

The J gene is TRBJ2-7, the V gene TRBV27, with TRBD2 matching 9 bases. This CDR3 has 12 amino acids. Trimming cost V 6 bases and J 6 bases; bases outside gene matches: 3. The germline CDR1 and CDR2 sequences are MNHEY and SMNVEV (reference sequence). The CDR3 DNA reads as TGTGCCAGCAGCGCTAGCGGGGTCGAGCAGTACTTC. Its protein product is CASSASGVEQYF.

V usage is TRBV7-9 and J usage is TRBJ1-1; D ambiguous. The CDR3 is 16 amino acids. Germline CDR1 reads SEHNR; CDR2 reads FQNEAQ (reference sequence). Trimming removed 4 bases at V and 1 base at J, with 16 bases between. The CDR3 region has the DNA TGTGCCAGCAGCTCCCCCCGGGGAGAAGGGAACACTGAAGCTTTCTTT. Amino acid sequence: CASSSPRGEGNTEAFF.

This clonotype was detected a few times. At one end, the junction sequence differs from germline, possibly due to a read error. V usage is TRBV7-6 and J usage is TRBJ2-1; tentatively, D is TRBD1 (6 bases). This CDR3 contains 12 residues. Germline CDR1 and CDR2: SGHVS and FNYEAQ. The CDR3 DNA sequence: TGTGCTAGCAGTCAACAGGGAAATGAGCAGTTCTTC. It codes for CASSQQGNEQFF.

Only one count was recorded for this clonotype. Relative to the germline gene, one junction end is altered; a read error may explain this. The V call is TRBV18, the J call TRBJ1-1; D not resolved. CDR1 KGHSH and CDR2 LQKENI come from the germline V gene. This CDR3 is built from 13 residues. CDR3: CASSPGGNTKAFF. The CDR3, as DNA: TGTGCCAGCTCACCAGGAGGGAACACTAAAGCTTTCTTT.

This chain joins TRBV12-3 or TRBV12-4 and TRBJ1-1, with unresolved D. Trimming cost V 1 base and J 1 base, with 7 bases left between them. The length of the CDR3 is 14 residues. This chain's CDR3 is CASSLGRKNTEAFF. For the CDR3, the DNA is TGTGCCAGCAGTTTAGGACGGAAGAACACTGAAGCTTTCTTT.

The V call is TRBV27, the J call TRBJ2-2; D might be TRBD1 or TRBD2, each matching 5 bases. Germline CDR1 reads MNHEY; CDR2 reads SMNVEV (reference sequence). Trimming removed 3 bases at V and 4 bases at J, with 15 bases between. This CDR3 spans 16 amino acids. The DNA for the CDR3 is TGTGCCAGCAGTTTTCCCCCTTTTGGGGGCACCGGGGAGCTGTTTTTT. Amino acid sequence: CASSFPPFGGTGELFF.

This chain connects TRBV4-1 to TRBJ2-1; TRBD2 aligns across 9 bases. The V segment lost 4 bases and the J segment 8 bases; nucleotides outside the gene matches: 6. CDR3 size: 14 residues. Germline assignment: CDR1 MGHRA and CDR2 YSYEKL. The CDR3 here is CASSLGSGGYEQFF. In DNA form, the CDR3 reads TGCGCCAGCAGCCTCGGTAGCGGGGGATATGAGCAGTTCTTC.

The V call is TRBV12-3 or TRBV12-4, the J call TRBJ2-3; D is ambiguous. The CDR3 runs to 16 residues. Trimming took off 3 bases at V and 4 bases at J, with 17 bases between the two ends. CDR3 in DNA: TGTGCCAGCAGTTTTCTAGACGCCTTAGTGGCAGATACGCAGTATTTT. Its translation: CASSFLDALVADTQYF.

This clonotype has a handful of counts. The chain is built from TRBV10-2 and TRBJ2-7, with a possible D match to TRBD2 (5 bases). Germline loops: CDR1 WSHSY, CDR2 SAAADI. The CDR3 is 14 residues long. With 8 bases removed from V and 1 base from J, the gap between germline ends came to 15 bases. The CDR3 protein is CASGGPENSYEQYV. The CDR3 DNA sequence: TGCGCCAGCGGAGGTCCAGAGAATTCCTACGAGCAGTACGTC.